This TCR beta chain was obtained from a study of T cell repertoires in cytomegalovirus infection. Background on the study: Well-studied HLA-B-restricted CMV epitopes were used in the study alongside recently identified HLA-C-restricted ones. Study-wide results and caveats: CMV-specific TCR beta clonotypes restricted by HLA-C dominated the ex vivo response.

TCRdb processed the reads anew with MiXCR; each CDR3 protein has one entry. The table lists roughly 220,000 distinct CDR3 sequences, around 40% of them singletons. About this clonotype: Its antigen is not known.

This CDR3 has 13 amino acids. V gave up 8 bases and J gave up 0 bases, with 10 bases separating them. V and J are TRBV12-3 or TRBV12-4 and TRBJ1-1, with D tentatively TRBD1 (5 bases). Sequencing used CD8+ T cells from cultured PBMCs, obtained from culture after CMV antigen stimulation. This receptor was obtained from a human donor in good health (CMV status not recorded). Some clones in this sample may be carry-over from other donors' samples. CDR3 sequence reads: CASDSELNTEAFF. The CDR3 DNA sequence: TGTGCCAGCGACAGCGAGCTGAACACTGAAGCTTTCTTT.